This T cell receptor beta chain was recorded in a study of blood T cell repertoires in COVID-19. The wider study: Some COVID-19 samples were acute and others convalescent; all came from the United States, Italy and Spain. T cells, B-cell-depleted T cells, or PBMCs provided the cDNA or gDNA that served as material.

In the original analysis: Amplification with reference gene primers provided the estimates of nucleated cell counts. Only in-frame clones appear in the TCRdb table, and some are missing; sequencing was by immunoSEQ multiplex PCR. V and J calls and clone size are those listed in that table; D and trimming were worked out from the DNA. This sample has about 130,000 clones, with approximately 89% found just once. The germline V gene encodes CDR1 KGHDR and CDR2 SFDVKD. The CDR3 runs 14 residues. V was clipped by 2 bases and J by 7 bases, with 13 bases between them. The clonotype was recovered from a human donor in a cohort sampled during active COVID-19. This chain uses TRBV24-1 with TRBJ2-5; no clear D gene. The source material was peripheral blood. The CDR3: CATSDSSPSGTQYF. As DNA, the CDR3 is TGTGCCACCAGTGATTCTTCCCCGTCCGGGACCCAGTACTTC.